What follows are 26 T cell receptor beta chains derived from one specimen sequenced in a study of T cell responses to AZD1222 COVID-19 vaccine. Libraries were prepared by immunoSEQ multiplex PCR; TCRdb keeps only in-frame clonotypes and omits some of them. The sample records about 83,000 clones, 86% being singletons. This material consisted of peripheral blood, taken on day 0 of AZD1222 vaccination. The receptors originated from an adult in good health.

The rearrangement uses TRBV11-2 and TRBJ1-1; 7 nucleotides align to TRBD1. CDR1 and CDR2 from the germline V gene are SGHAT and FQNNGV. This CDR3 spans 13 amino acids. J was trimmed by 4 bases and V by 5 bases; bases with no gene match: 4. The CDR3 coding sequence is TGTGCCAGCAGCCGCTACAGGGGCACTGAAGCTTTCTTT. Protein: CASSRYRGTEAFF.

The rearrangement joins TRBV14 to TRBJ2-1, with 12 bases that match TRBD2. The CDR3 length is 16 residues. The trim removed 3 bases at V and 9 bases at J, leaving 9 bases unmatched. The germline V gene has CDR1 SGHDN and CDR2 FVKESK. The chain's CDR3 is CASSQAGLAGRSEQFF. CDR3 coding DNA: TGTGCCAGCAGCCAGGCGGGACTAGCGGGTCGTAGTGAGCAGTTCTTC.

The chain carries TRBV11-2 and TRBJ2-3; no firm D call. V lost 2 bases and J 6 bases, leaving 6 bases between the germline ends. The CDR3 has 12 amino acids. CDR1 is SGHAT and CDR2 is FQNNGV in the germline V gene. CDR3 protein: CASSLNLDTQYF. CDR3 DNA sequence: TGTGCCAGCAGCTTAAATCTCGATACGCAGTATTTT.

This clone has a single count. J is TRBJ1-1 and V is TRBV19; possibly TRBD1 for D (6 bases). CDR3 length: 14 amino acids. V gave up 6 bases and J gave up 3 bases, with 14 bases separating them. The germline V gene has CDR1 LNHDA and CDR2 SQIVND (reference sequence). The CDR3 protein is CASRLRDIYTEAFF. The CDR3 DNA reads TGTGCCAGTAGACTAAGGGACATTTACACTGAAGCTTTCTTT.

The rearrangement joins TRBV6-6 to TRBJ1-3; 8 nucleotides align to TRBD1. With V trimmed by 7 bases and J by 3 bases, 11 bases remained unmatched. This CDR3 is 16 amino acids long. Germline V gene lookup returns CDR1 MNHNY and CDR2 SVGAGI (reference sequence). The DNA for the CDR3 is TGTGCCAGCACCCCCCCAGGGACAGGTTTTGGAAACACCATATATTTT. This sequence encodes CASTPPGTGFGNTIYF.

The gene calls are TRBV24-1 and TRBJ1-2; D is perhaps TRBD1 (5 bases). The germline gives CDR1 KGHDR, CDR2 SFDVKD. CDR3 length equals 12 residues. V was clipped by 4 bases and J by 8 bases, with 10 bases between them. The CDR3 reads CATSESGSGYTF. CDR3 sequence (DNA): TGTGCCACCAGTGAGTCAGGGAGCGGCTACACCTTC.

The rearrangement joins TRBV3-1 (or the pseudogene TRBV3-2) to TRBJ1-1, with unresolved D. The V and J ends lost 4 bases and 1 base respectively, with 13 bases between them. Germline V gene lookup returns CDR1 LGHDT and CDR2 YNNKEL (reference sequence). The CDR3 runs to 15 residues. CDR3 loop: CASSPKALANTEAFF. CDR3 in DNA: TGTGCCAGCAGCCCTAAGGCATTAGCGAACACTGAAGCTTTCTTT.

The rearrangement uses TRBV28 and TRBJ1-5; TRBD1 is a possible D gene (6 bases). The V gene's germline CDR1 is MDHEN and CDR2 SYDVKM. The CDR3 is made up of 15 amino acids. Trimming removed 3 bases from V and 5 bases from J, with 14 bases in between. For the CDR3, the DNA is TGTGCCAGCAGTTTTTTAGGACAGCCTGATCAGCCCCAGCATTTT. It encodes CASSFLGQPDQPQHF.

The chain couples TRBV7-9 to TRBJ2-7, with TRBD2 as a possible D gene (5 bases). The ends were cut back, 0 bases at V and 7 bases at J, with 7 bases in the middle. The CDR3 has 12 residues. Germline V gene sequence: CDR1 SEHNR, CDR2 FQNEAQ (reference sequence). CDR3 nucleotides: TGTGCCAGCAGCTTAGCCGGGATTGAGCAGTACTTC. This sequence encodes CASSLAGIEQYF. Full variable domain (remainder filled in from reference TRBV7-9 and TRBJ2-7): DTGVSQNPRHKITKRGQNVTFRCDPISEHNRLYWYRQTLGQGPEFLTYFQNEAQLEKSRLLSDRFSAERPKGSFSTLEIQRTEQGDSAMYLCASSLAGIEQYFGPGTRLTVT.

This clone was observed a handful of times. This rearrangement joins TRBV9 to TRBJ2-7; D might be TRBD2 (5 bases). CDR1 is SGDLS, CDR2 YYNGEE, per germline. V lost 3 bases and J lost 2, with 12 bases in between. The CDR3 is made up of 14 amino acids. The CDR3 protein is CASSAEDGAYEQYF. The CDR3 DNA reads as TGTGCCAGCAGCGCGGAGGACGGCGCCTACGAGCAGTACTTC.

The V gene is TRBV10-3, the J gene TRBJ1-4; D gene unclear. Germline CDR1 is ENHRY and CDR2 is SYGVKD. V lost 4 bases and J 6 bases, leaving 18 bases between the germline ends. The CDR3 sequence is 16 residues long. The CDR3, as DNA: TGTGCCATCAGTGGGTCTGGACCGGGCGGAGATGAAAAACTGTTTTTT. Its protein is CAISGSGPGGDEKLFF.

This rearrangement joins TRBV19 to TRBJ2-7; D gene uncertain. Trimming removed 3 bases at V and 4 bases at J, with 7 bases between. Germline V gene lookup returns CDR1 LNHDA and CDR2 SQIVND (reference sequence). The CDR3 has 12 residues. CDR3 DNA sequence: TGTGCCAGTAGTATTCCCGGGTACGAGCAGTACTTC. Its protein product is CASSIPGYEQYF. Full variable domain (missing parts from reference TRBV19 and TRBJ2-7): DGGITQSPKYLFRKEGQNVTLSCEQNLNHDAMYWYRQDPGQGLRLIYYSQIVNDFQKGDIAEGYSVSREKKESFPLTVTSAQKNPTAFYLCASSIPGYEQYFGPGTRLTVT.

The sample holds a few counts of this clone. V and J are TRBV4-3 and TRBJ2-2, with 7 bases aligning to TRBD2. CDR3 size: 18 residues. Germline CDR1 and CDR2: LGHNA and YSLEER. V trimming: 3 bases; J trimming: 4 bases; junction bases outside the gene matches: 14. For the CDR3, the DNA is TGCGCCAGCAGCCACCCCACTAGCGTCGGAGTTCTCACCGGGGAGCTGTTTTTT. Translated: CASSHPTSVGVLTGELFF.

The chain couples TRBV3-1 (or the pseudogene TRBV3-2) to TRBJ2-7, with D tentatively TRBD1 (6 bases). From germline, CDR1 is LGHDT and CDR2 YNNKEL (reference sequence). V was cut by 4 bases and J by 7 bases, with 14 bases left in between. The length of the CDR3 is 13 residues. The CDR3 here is CASSRGRAGEQYF. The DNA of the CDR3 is TGTGCCAGCAGCCGGGGGCGGGCAGGGGAGCAGTACTTC.

As DNA, the CDR3 is TGTGCCAGTACCCTGGGCGCCCAAAGCTCTGGAAACACCATATATTTT. It specifies CASTLGAQSSGNTIYF. The rearrangement links TRBV19 to TRBJ1-3; D gene ambiguous. The CDR3 is 16 residues long. Germline V CDR1 and CDR2: LNHDA, SQIVND (reference sequence). Deletions cut 7 bases from V and 0 bases from J, with 16 bases between.

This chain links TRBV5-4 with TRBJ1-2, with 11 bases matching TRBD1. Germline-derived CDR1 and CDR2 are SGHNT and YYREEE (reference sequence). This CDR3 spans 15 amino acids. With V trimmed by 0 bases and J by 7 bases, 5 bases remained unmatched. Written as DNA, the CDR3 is TGTGCCAGCAGCTTGGCCGGACAGGGGGCTGTTGGCTACACCTTC. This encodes CASSLAGQGAVGYTF.

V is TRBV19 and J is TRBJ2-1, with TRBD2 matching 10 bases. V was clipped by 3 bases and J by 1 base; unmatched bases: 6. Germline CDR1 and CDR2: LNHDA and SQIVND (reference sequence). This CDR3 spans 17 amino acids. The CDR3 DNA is TGTGCCAGTAGTATGGCAGCGGGAGGGCAATCCTACAATGAGCAGTTCTTC. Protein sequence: CASSMAAGGQSYNEQFF.

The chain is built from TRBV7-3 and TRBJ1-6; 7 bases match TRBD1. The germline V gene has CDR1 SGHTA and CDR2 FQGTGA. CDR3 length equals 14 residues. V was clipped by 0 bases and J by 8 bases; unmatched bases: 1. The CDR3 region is CASSLTGGDSPLHF. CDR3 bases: TGTGCCAGCAGCTTAACAGGGGGCGATTCACCCCTCCACTTT.

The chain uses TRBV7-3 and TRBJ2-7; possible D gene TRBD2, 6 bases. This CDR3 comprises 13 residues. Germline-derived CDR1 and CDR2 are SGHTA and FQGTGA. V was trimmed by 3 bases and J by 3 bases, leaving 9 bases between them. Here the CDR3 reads CASSFRGNYEQYF. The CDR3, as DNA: TGTGCCAGCAGCTTTCGGGGGAACTACGAGCAGTACTTC. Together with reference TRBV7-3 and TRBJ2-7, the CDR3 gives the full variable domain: GAGVSQTPSNKVTEKGKYVELRCDPISGHTALYWYRQSLGQGPEFLIYFQGTGAADDSGLPNDRFFAVRPEGSVSTLKIQRTERGDSAVYLCASSFRGNYEQYFGPGTRLTVT.

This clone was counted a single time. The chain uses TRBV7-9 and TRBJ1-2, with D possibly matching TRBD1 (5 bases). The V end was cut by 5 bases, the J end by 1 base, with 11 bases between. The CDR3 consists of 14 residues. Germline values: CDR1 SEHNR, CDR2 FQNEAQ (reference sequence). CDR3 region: CASSTGPSNYGYTF. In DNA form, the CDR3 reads TGTGCCAGCAGCACGGGACCAAGTAACTATGGCTACACCTTC.

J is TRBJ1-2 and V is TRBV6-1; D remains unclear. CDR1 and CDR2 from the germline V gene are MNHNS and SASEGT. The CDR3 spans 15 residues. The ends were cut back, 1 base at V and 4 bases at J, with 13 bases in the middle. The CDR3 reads CASSEGAGRSYGYTF. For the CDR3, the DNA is TGTGCCAGCAGTGAAGGGGCGGGCAGAAGCTATGGCTACACCTTC.

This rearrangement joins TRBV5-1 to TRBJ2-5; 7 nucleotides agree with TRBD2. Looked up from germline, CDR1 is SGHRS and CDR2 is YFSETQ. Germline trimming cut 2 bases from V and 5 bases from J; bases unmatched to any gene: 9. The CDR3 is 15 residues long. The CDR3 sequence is CASSFPPSGGETQYF. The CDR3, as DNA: TGCGCCAGCAGCTTCCCCCCTAGCGGTGGGGAGACCCAGTACTTC.

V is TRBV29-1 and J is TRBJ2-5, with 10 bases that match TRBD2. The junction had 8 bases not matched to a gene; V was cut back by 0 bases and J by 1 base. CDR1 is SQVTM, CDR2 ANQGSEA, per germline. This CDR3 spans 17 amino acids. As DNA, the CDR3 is TGCAGCGTTGAAGATCTCATGGCTAGCGGGAGCCAAGAGACCCAGTACTTC. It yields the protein CSVEDLMASGSQETQYF.

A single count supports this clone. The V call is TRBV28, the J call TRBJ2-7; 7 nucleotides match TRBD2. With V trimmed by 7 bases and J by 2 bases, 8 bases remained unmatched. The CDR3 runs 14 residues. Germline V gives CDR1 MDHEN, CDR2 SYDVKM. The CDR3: CASNSGGGPYEQYF. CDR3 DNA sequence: TGTGCCAGCAATAGTGGCGGGGGACCCTACGAGCAGTACTTC.

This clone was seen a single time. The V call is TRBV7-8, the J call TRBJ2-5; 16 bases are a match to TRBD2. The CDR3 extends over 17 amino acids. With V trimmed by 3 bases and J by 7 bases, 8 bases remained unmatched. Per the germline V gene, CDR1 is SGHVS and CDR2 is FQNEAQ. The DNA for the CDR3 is TGTGCCAGCAGCTTGCTGGGACTAGCGGGGGGGCCGGGGACCCAGTACTTC. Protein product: CASSLLGLAGGPGTQYF.

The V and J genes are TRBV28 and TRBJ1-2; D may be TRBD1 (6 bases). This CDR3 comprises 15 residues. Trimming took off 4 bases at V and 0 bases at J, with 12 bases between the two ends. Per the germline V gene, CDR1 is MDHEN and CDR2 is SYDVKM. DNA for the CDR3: TGTGCCAGCAGTTCACCAGGGGAACCTAACTATGGCTACACCTTC. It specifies CASSSPGEPNYGYTF.